The 2 T cell receptor beta chains presented below share a single source sample, sequenced in a study of T cells in women clearing cervical HPV infection. Repertoires were generated with immunoSEQ multiplex PCR, while TCRdb's copy carries only in-frame clones and drops some. The table lists under 50,000 clones. The sequenced material came from blood buffy coat. These receptors were taken from a woman aged 18-70 years with a cervical HPV16 infection that either progressed to CIN3+ or cleared (not recorded which).

Incomplete CDR3 DNA: TGTGCCAGCAGCCAAGAATTGCTAGAGGCCCAAGAGACC. As protein: CASSQELLEAQET. The full CDR3 protein reads CASSQELLEAQETQYF. V usage is TRBV4-2 and J usage is TRBJ2-5; D is uncertain. The CDR3 end is not reached by the read, which stops 3 residues before it; the germline J gene fills it in. Germline CDR1 is LGHNA and CDR2 is YNFKEQ. V dropped 0 bases and J dropped 1 base, with 12 bases sitting between them. There are 16 residues in the CDR3.

As concerns this clone: Sequencing ends 3 residues short of the CDR3 end; the germline J gene provides the rest. The genes are TRBV7-9 and TRBJ2-5, with 13 positions matching TRBD2. Losses at the gene ends were 5 bases for V and 4 bases for J; bases not matched to a gene: 4. Germline V gives CDR1 SEHNR, CDR2 FQNEAQ (reference sequence). CDR3 length: 15 residues. This chain's CDR3 is CASSILAGGGETQYF. The part of the CDR3 DNA that was read is TGTGCCAGCAGCATACTAGCGGGGGGGGGAGAGACC.